The clone carrying this T cell receptor beta chain came up many times. The entry originates in a study of blood T cell repertoires in COVID-19. At the level of the study: From the United States, Italy and Spain came samples of acute and convalescent COVID-19.

This table comes from immunoSEQ multiplex PCR, and its TCRdb copy is limited to in-frame clones, with some not included. The sample records roughly 360,000 clones, 88% being singletons. Germline CDR1 LGHDT, CDR2 YNNKEL (reference sequence). V gave up 4 bases and J gave up 4 bases; unmatched junction bases: 8. The length of the CDR3 is 15 residues. Those who participated ranged in age from about 18 to 89 years and resided in roughly 26 US areas. Cohorts were determined from participant-reported clinical history. This receptor was obtained from a woman aged 25 to 45 with acute COVID-19. The chain recombines TRBV3-1 (or the pseudogene TRBV3-2) with TRBJ2-3, with 7 bases fitting TRBD1. The specimen sequenced was PBMCs or T cells enriched from blood (not recorded which). The CDR3 region has the DNA TGTGCCAGCAGCCTATATGACAGGGATCCAGATACGCAGTATTTT. Translating it yields CASSLYDRDPDTQYF.